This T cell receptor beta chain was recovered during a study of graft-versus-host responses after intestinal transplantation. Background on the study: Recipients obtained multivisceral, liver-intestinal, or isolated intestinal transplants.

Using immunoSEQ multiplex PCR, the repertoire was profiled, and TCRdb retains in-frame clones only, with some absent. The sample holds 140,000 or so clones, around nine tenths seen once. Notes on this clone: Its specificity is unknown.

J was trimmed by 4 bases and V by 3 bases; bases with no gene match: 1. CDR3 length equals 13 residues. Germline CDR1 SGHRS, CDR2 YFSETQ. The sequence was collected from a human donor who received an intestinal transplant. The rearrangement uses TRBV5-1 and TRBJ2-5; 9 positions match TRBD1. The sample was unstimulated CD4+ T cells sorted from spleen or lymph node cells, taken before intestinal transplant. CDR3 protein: CASSSDRGETQYF. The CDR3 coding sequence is TGCGCCAGCAGCTCGGACAGGGGAGAGACCCAGTACTTC.